This T cell receptor (beta chain) emerged from a study of molecular identifiers for immune sequencing clone quantification. Background on the study: Five portions were made in replicates from RNA of 20,000 or 100,000 naive CD8 cells, and four underwent sequencing.

Trimming took off 5 bases at V and 9 bases at J, with 13 bases between the two ends. This CDR3 region has 12 residues. The germline V gene has CDR1 MNHEY and CDR2 SMNVEV (reference sequence). Sorting selected naive CD8 T cells with a CD8+CD4-CCR7+CD45RA+ phenotype. Study-level results: Whereas clones above 20 RNA copies held under 1% of naive-cell molecules, they held over 98% of effector molecules.

Preparation methods for the bulk TCR libraries were those previously described, with listed TCR primers. TCRdb reprocessed the PCR reads via MiXCR and lists one record per CDR3 protein. Among around 480,000 distinct CDR3 sequences listed, over 20% were seen once. In this sample, this clonotype turned up a few times. Its antigen is not identified. The clonotype originates from a human donor in good health. Some libraries in this study had Jurkat cell RNA spiked in. This sequence joins TRBV27 and TRBJ1-1; D might be TRBD1 (6 bases). The material sequenced was naive CD8+ T cells from blood, with Jurkat cell RNA spiked in. The subset: FACS-sorted CD8+CD4-CCR7+CD45RA+ naive T cells. Written as DNA, the CDR3 is TGTGCCAGCAGTATGTTCCAGGGGAAAGCTTTCTTT. This gives the protein CASSMFQGKAFF.